This TCR beta chain derives from a study of cytomegalovirus exposure and HLA in healthy donors. Vbeta (60) and Jbeta (13) primers were used in the PCR. Only in-frame clones appear in the TCRdb table, and some are missing; sequencing was by immunoSEQ multiplex PCR. The sample has 160,000 or so clones. V gave up 2 bases and J gave up 8 bases, with 7 bases separating them. Germline V lookup: CDR1 MNHEY, CDR2 SMNVEV (reference sequence). The CDR3 consists of 12 residues. The sequenced material came from PBMCs. This TCR was sampled from a young man in good health and CMV-seronegative. This sequence joins TRBV27 and TRBJ2-1; a possible D gene is TRBD1 (6 bases). The DNA for the CDR3 is TGTGCCAGCAGTTTAGGGGGCGATGAGCAGTTCTTC. Encoded protein: CASSLGGDEQFF.